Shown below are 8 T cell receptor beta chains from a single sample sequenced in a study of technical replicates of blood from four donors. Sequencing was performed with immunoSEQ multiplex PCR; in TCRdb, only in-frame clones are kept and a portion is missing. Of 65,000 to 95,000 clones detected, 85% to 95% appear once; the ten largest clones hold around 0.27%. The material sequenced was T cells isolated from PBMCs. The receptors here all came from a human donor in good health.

This CDR3 is CASSIGRTGGETQYF. In DNA, the CDR3 is TGTGCCAGTAGTATAGGTAGGACAGGGGGAGAGACCCAGTACTTC. V is TRBV19 and J is TRBJ2-5, with 10 bases lining up with TRBD1. This CDR3 contains 15 residues. CDR1 is LNHDA and CDR2 is SQIVND in the germline V gene (reference sequence). V was clipped by 1 base and J by 4 bases; unmatched bases: 3.

For the CDR3, the DNA is TGCGCCAGCAGCCAAGAATCGGGGGACCCTACCTGGAATGAGCAGTTCTTC. Amino acid sequence: CASSQESGDPTWNEQFF. The V and J genes are TRBV4-1 and TRBJ2-1; possibly TRBD2 for D (6 bases). Germline CDR1 MGHRA, CDR2 YSYEKL. The CDR3 is 17 amino acids. Trimming removed 0 bases from V and 7 bases from J, with 19 bases in between.

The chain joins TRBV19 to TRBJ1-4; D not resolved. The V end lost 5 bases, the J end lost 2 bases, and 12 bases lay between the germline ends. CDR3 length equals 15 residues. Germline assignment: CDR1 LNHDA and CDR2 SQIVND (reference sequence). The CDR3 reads CASSEVIATNEKLFF. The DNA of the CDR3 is TGTGCCAGTAGTGAGGTGATCGCGACTAATGAAAAACTGTTTTTT. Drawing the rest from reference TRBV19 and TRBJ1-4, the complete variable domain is DGGITQSPKYLFRKEGQNVTLSCEQNLNHDAMYWYRQDPGQGLRLIYYSQIVNDFQKGDIAEGYSVSREKKESFPLTVTSAQKNPTAFYLCASSEVIATNEKLFFGSGTQLSVL.

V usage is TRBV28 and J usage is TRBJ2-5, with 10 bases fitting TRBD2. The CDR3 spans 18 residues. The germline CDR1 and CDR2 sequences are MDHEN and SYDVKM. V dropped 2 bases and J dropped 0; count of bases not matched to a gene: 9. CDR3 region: CASSLRWSSGSDQETQYF. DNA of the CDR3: TGTGCCAGCAGTTTAAGGTGGTCTAGCGGGAGCGACCAAGAGACCCAGTACTTC.

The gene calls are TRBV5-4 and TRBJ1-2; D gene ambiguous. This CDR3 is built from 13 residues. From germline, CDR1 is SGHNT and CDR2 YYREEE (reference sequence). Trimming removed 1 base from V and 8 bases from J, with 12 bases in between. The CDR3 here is CASSLPGNEGYTF. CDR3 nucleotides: TGTGCCAGCAGCTTGCCCGGGAATGAGGGCTACACCTTC.

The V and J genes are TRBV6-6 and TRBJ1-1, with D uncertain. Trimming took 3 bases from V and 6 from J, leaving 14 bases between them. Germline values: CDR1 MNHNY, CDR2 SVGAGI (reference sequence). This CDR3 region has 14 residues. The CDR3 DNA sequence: TGTGCCAGCAGTTATCCGGGAGGCATTGCTGAAGCTTTCTTT. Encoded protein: CASSYPGGIAEAFF.

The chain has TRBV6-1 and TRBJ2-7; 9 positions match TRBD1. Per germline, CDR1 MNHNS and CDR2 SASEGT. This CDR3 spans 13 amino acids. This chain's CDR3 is CASWGDRVGEQYF. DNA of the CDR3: TGTGCAAGCTGGGGGGACAGGGTTGGCGAGCAGTACTTC.

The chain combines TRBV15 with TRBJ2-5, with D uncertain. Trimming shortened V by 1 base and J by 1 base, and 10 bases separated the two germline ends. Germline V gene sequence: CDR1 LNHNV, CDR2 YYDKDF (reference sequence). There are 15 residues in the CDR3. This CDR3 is CATSRAGLFQETQYF. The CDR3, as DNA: TGTGCCACCAGCAGAGCGGGTTTGTTCCAAGAGACCCAGTACTTC.